The 11 T cell receptor beta chains listed next were all sequenced from one sample in a study of cytomegalovirus exposure and HLA in healthy donors. Vbeta (60) and Jbeta (13) primers were used in the PCR. The method was immunoSEQ multiplex PCR; TCRdb's version includes in-frame clones alone and lacks a portion of them. The table lists some 190,000 clones, approximately 88% of them singletons, with 1% to 1.5% in the top ten. Material for sequencing was PBMCs. These receptors originate from a boy aged 2-15 years in good health and CMV-seronegative.

The chain combines TRBV19 with TRBJ1-4; 7 bases map to TRBD1. CDR1 LNHDA and CDR2 SQIVND come from the germline V gene (reference sequence). V dropped 5 bases and J dropped 4; count of bases not matched to a gene: 10. The CDR3 extends over 16 amino acids. The CDR3 sequence is CASSLIWGQLNEKLFF. The CDR3 DNA reads TGTGCCAGTAGTCTAATATGGGGACAGCTTAATGAAAAACTGTTTTTT. Based on the CDR3 plus reference TRBV19 and TRBJ1-4, the full variable domain is DGGITQSPKYLFRKEGQNVTLSCEQNLNHDAMYWYRQDPGQGLRLIYYSQIVNDFQKGDIAEGYSVSREKKESFPLTVTSAQKNPTAFYLCASSLIWGQLNEKLFFGSGTQLSVL.

V gene TRBV5-5 combines with J gene TRBJ1-4; 9 bases match TRBD1. Trimming took 4 bases from V and 6 from J; bases not matched to a gene: 10. Germline V gene data show CDR1 as SGHKS and CDR2 as YYEKEE (reference sequence). This CDR3 region has 16 residues. CDR3 DNA: TGTGCCAGCAGCAGCCACCCTCGGGACAGGGATGAAAAACTGTTTTTT. Protein product: CASSSHPRDRDEKLFF.

The chain recombines TRBV5-1 with TRBJ2-1; D gene ambiguous. The CDR3 totals 14 residues. The germline CDR1 and CDR2 sequences are SGHRS and YFSETQ. V gave up 6 bases and J gave up 2 bases, with 12 bases separating them. For the CDR3, the DNA is TGCGCCAGCAACCCTCTCACACCCTACAATGAGCAGTTCTTC. Translating it yields CASNPLTPYNEQFF.

J is TRBJ1-1 and V is TRBV7-9, with a possible D match to TRBD1 (5 bases). Germline V lookup: CDR1 SEHNR, CDR2 FQNEAQ (reference sequence). This CDR3 has 15 amino acids. V was trimmed by 5 bases and J by 6 bases, leaving 19 bases between them. The CDR3 here is CASSKEVVGGAEAFF. The CDR3 region has the DNA TGTGCCAGCAGCAAAGAGGTTGTTGGAGGGGCTGAAGCTTTCTTT.

The CDR3 is CASRIRDTLLYEQYF. Written as DNA, the CDR3 is TGTGCCAGCAGAATACGGGACACCCTCCTCTACGAGCAGTACTTC. The chain combines TRBV6-1 with TRBJ2-7, with D possibly TRBD1 on 6 matching bases. CDR1 is MNHNS and CDR2 is SASEGT in the germline V gene. V gave up 6 bases and J gave up 3 bases, with 18 bases separating them. The CDR3 totals 15 residues.

The DNA for the CDR3 is TGTGCCAGTAGTATGGACAGGGCTGGCAATCAGCCCCAGCATTTT. This translates into CASSMDRAGNQPQHF. The genes are TRBV19 and TRBJ1-5, with 8 nucleotides matching TRBD1. The junction had 3 bases not matched to a gene; V was cut back by 3 bases and J by 2 bases. The CDR3 contains 15 residues. In germline, CDR1 is LNHDA, CDR2 SQIVND (reference sequence).

This chain's CDR3 is CASSRSGTGNLIYTEAFF. In DNA form, the CDR3 reads TGCGCCAGCAGCCGGAGTGGAACAGGGAACTTGATTTACACTGAAGCTTTCTTT. This chain links TRBV4-1 with TRBJ1-1, with D maybe TRBD1 (6 bases). V lost 4 bases to trimming and J lost 3 bases, with 24 bases between them. CDR1 is MGHRA, CDR2 YSYEKL, per germline. The CDR3 totals 18 residues.

CDR3 residues: CASSLGVNIRIETQYF. CDR3 sequence (DNA): TGTGCCAGCAGCTTAGGGGTTAACATCAGGATAGAGACCCAGTACTTC. This rearrangement joins TRBV7-2 to TRBJ2-5, with unresolved D. CDR3 length equals 16 residues. Trimming pared 1 base from V and 4 bases from J, leaving 16 bases between. Germline V gene sequence: CDR1 SGHTA, CDR2 FQGNSA.

As DNA, the CDR3 is TGTGCCAGCAGCTTAGAACTAATCGGCGGGAGGGCCGAGGCAGATACGCAGTATTTT. Its protein is CASSLELIGGRAEADTQYF. The rearrangement uses TRBV7-2 and TRBJ2-3; 9 nucleotides align to TRBD2. The trim removed 1 base at V and 4 bases at J, leaving 15 bases unmatched. The CDR3 length is 19 residues. Germline V CDR1 and CDR2: SGHTA, FQGNSA.

This sequence joins TRBV14 and TRBJ2-3, with a weak D call TRBD2 (6 bases). This CDR3 has 14 residues. The germline CDR1 and CDR2 sequences are SGHDN and FVKESK. The CDR3 region is CVARRGSGLTPQYF. CDR3 nucleotides: TGTGTCGCGAGGAGGGGAAGCGGGTTAACGCCGCAGTATTTT.

The chain couples TRBV11-2 to TRBJ1-5; maybe TRBD1 (6 bases). The CDR3 length is 19 residues. V lost 0 bases and J lost 3, with 21 bases in between. Germline lookup yields CDR1 SGHAT and CDR2 FQNNGV. The CDR3 loop is CASSLEDLTGLRNNQPQHF. The CDR3 DNA is TGTGCCAGCAGCTTAGAAGACCTAACAGGGTTAAGAAACAATCAGCCCCAGCATTTT.